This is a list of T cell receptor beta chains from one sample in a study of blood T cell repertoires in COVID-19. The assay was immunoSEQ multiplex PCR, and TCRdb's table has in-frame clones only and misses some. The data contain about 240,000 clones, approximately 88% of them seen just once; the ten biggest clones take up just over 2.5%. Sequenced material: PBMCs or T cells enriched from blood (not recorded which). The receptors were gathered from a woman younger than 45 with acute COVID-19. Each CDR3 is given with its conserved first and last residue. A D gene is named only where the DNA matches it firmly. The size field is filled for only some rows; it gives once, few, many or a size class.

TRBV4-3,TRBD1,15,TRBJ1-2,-,TGCGCCAGCAGCCAAGGGACAGGGACTAACTATGGCTACACCTTC,CASSQGTGTNYGYTF
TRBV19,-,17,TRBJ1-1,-,TGTGCCAGTACCCTCCTATGGCGGGGCCCTCGGGGCACTGAAGCTTTCTTT,CASTLLWRGPRGTEAFF
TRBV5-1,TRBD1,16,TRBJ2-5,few,TGCGCCAGCAGCCCCCTGGGACAGGCCGAAAGGGAGACCCAGTACTTC,CASSPLGQAERETQYF
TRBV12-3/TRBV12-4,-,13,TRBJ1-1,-,TGTGCCAGCTACCCCTCGGGGAACACTGAAGCTTTCTTT,CASYPSGNTEAFF
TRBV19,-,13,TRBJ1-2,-,TGTGCCAGTAAACTTAAGGGGAACTATGGCTACACCTTC,CASKLKGNYGYTF
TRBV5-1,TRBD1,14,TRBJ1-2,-,TGCGCCAGCAGCCCCCGGGACAGCAGCTATGGCTACACCTTC,CASSPRDSSYGYTF
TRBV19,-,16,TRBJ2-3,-,TGTGCCAGTACCGGGGGAGACTCTACTAGCACAGATACGCAGTATTTT,CASTGGDSTSTDTQYF
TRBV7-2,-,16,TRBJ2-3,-,TGTGCCAGCAGCTTAGCCACGGGGTCTAGCACAGATACGCAGTATTTT,CASSLATGSSTDTQYF
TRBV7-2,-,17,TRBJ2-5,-,TGTGCCAGCAGCTTAGGACACGTATGGGGGCCCCAAGAGACCCAGTACTTC,CASSLGHVWGPQETQYF
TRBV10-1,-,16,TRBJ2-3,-,TGCGCCAGCAGTGAGTATAGGACAGATTTCACAGATACGCAGTATTTT,CASSEYRTDFTDTQYF
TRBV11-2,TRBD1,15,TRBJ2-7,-,TGTGCCAGCAGCTTAGATCTTGGACAGGGCTACGAGCAGTACTTC,CASSLDLGQGYEQYF
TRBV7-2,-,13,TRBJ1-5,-,TGTGCCAGCAGCTTAACAGGAAATCAGCCCCAGCATTTT,CASSLTGNQPQHF
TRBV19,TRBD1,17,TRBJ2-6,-,TGTGCCAGTAGTATAGCCTCCAGGGGGTCTGGGGCCAACGTCCTGACTTTC,CASSIASRGSGANVLTF
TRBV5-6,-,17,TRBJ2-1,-,TGTGCCAGCAGCCTCAATCAAAGACAGGCTCGCTACAATGAGCAGTTCTTC,CASSLNQRQARYNEQFF
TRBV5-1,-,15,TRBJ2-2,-,TGCGCCAGCAGCTTAGATGGGGGCGATACCGGGGAGCTGTTTTTT,CASSLDGGDTGELFF
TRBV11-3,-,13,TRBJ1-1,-,TGTGCCAGCAGCTTACTGTGGAACACTGAAGCTTTCTTT,CASSLLWNTEAFF
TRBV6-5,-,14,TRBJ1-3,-,TGTGCCAGCAGGCGGGACCTCTCTGGAAACACCATATATTTT,CASRRDLSGNTIYF
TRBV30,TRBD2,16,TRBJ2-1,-,TGTGCGGCCGGGACTAGCGGGGGTGTCTCCTACAATGAGCAGTTCTTC,CAAGTSGGVSYNEQFF
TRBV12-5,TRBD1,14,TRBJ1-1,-,TGTGCTAGTGGTCCCCGGGACAGGGACACTGAAGCTTTCTTT,CASGPRDRDTEAFF
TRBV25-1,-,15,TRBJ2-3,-,TGTGCCGGCAGTGAATCCTCCTTCGGCACAGATACGCAGTATTTT,CAGSESSFGTDTQYF
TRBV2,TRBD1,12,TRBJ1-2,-,TGTGCCTGCCAGAGGGACAGGGCTGGCTACACCTTC,CACQRDRAGYTF
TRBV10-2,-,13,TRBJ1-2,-,TGCGCCAGCAGCAATTACGGGGGAAACGGCTACACCTTC,CASSNYGGNGYTF
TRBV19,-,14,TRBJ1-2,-,TGTGCCAGTAGTATAGCAGGGGCACTCTATGGCTACACCTTC,CASSIAGALYGYTF
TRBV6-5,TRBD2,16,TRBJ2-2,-,TGTGCCAGCAGTTACTCGGCTAGCGGGGGCACCGGGGAGCTGTTTTTT,CASSYSASGGTGELFF
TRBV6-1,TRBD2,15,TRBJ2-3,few,TGTGCCAGCAGTGAGTCTAGCGGGGGGGCGGATACGCAGTATTTT,CASSESSGGADTQYF
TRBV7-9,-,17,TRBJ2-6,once,TGTGCCAGCAGCTTAGGAGACAATACCTCTGGGGCCAACGTCCTGACTTTC,CASSLGDNTSGANVLTF
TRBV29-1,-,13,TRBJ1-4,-,TGCAGCGGAGGCGGAGGGGCGAATGAAAAACTGTTTTTT,CSGGGGANEKLFF
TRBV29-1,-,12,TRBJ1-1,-,TGCAGCGCCTACATGGAGGCCACTGAAGCTTTCTTT,CSAYMEATEAFF
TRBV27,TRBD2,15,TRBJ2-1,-,TGTGCCAGCAGCTCCTTTAGCGGGGGGCGGAATGAGCAGTTCTTC,CASSSFSGGRNEQFF
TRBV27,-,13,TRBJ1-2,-,TGTGCCAGCAGTTTAGAGGGCCGGGGATCCTACACCTTC,CASSLEGRGSYTF
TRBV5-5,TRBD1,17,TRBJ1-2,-,TGTGCCAGCACCCTAACTGGACAGGGGGAGTTTCTTAGGGGCTACACCTTC,CASTLTGQGEFLRGYTF
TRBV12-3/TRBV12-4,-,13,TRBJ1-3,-,TGTGCCAGCAGTTTGGGGCCTGGAAACACCATATATTTT,CASSLGPGNTIYF
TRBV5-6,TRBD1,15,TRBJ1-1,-,TGTGCCAGCAGCTTGGCGGACAGGGGAAACACTGAAGCTTTCTTT,CASSLADRGNTEAFF
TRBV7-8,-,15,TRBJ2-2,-,TGTGCCAGCAGCTCCACGCTGGAGGACACCGGGGAGCTGTTTTTT,CASSSTLEDTGELFF
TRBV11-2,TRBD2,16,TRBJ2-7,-,TGTGCCAGCAGCATGTCACTAGCGGGGGGAACCTACGAGCAGTACTTC,CASSMSLAGGTYEQYF
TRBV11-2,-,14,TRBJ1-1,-,TGTGCCAGCAGCCCCCTGCGGGGGCGCACTGAAGCTTTCTTT,CASSPLRGRTEAFF
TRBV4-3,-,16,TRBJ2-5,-,TGCGCCAGCAGCCAAGCGAACCTGGGAGGCCAAGAGACCCAGTACTTC,CASSQANLGGQETQYF
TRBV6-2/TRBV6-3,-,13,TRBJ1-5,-,TGTGCCAGCAGTTCTCTCAGGTTTCAGCCCCAGCATTTT,CASSSLRFQPQHF
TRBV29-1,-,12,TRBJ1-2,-,TGCAGCGTAAATTCAGAGGCGTCTGGCTACACCTTC,CSVNSEASGYTF
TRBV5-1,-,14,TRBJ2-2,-,TGCGCCAGCAGCTCTGGACAGAACACCGGGGAGCTGTTTTTT,CASSSGQNTGELFF
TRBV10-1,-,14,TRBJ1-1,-,TGCGCCAGCAGTGAGGTAAGGGGTACGACTGAAGCTTTCTTT,CASSEVRGTTEAFF
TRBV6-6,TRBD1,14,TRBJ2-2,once,TGTGCCAGCACCTGGGACAGGGGGACCGGGGAGCTGTTTTTT,CASTWDRGTGELFF
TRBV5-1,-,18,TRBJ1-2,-,TGCGCCAGCAGCCCTGTCGGTTCGGAGGAACCCCTATCCTATGGCTACACCTTC,CASSPVGSEEPLSYGYTF
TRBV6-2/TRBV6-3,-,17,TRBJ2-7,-,TGTGCCAGCAGTAGCAATTACAGACAGGATTCTTACTACGAGCAGTACTTC,CASSSNYRQDSYYEQYF
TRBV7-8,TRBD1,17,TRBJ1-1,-,TGTGCCAGCAGCTTACCCGGGGACAGGAGGGCGTACACTGAAGCTTTCTTT,CASSLPGDRRAYTEAFF